These 10 T cell receptor beta chains were all obtained from the same sample, sequenced in a study of technical replicates of blood from a few donors. Profiled with immunoSEQ multiplex PCR; TCRdb holds only in-frame clones, not every one. The sample carries over 60,000 clones, nearly 90% recorded once. The sample comprised PBMCs. Receptor source: a human donor in good health. Some clones in this sample may be carry-over from other donors' samples.

The chain employs TRBV11-2 and TRBJ1-2, with unresolved D. Per germline, CDR1 SGHAT and CDR2 FQNNGV. V lost 5 bases, J lost 4 bases, and 11 bases lay in between. There are 13 residues in the CDR3. CDR3 loop: CASSPLRSYGYTF. In nucleotides, the CDR3 is TGTGCCAGCAGCCCCCTACGGTCCTATGGCTACACCTTC.

V usage is TRBV4-1 and J usage is TRBJ2-1, with D tentatively TRBD2 (5 bases). V lost 1 base to trimming and J lost 0 bases, with 10 bases between them. Germline CDR1 and CDR2: MGHRA and YSYEKL. CDR3 length: 16 residues. This CDR3 reads CASSQVAGRSYNEQFF. The CDR3 DNA follows: TGCGCCAGCAGCCAAGTTGCGGGTCGCTCCTACAATGAGCAGTTCTTC.

The V gene is TRBV10-3, the J gene TRBJ1-6; possible D gene TRBD1, 5 bases. Germline CDR1 and CDR2: ENHRY and SYGVKD. The V end was cut by 4 bases, the J end by 7 bases, with 20 bases between. This CDR3 has 17 amino acids. In DNA, the CDR3 is TGTGCCATCAGTGTTGACTGGAAGGGGTCTACGAATTCACCCCTCCACTTT. Translated: CAISVDWKGSTNSPLHF.

This clone appeared a few times. The J gene is TRBJ1-1, the V gene TRBV6-5; D is ambiguous. Trimming removed 5 bases at V and 4 bases at J, with 14 bases between. The CDR3 totals 14 residues. Germline loops: CDR1 MNHEY, CDR2 SVGAGI. In nucleotides, the CDR3 is TGTGCCAGCAGTCGCCAGGTGGAGGGCACTGAAGCTTTCTTT. The encoded protein is CASSRQVEGTEAFF.

The chain carries TRBV7-9 and TRBJ2-3; TRBD1 aligns across 7 bases. The V segment lost 4 bases and the J segment 2 bases; nucleotides outside the gene matches: 3. Germline-derived CDR1 and CDR2 are SEHNR and FQNEAQ (reference sequence). The CDR3 sequence is 14 residues long. CDR3 sequence: CASSSGTVTDTQYF. The CDR3 DNA reads as TGTGCCAGCAGCTCGGGGACAGTCACAGATACGCAGTATTTT.

CDR3 coding DNA: TGCGCCAGCAGCCAAGATTGGACTAGTGTTCCCTACGAGCAGTACTTC. Translating gives CASSQDWTSVPYEQYF. This chain connects TRBV4-1 to TRBJ2-7; 7 bases map to TRBD2. V gave up 0 bases and J gave up 2 bases; unmatched junction bases: 7. The CDR3 covers 16 residues. CDR1 and CDR2 from the germline V gene are MGHRA and YSYEKL.

CDR3 in DNA: TGTGCCAGCAGTTATGGGTACCCGGGACAGGGATACGGCTACACCTTC. This codes for CASSYGYPGQGYGYTF. The chain employs TRBV6-6 and TRBJ1-2; 9 bases line up with TRBD1. CDR1 MNHNY and CDR2 SVGAGI come from the germline V gene (reference sequence). The V gene end was trimmed by 3 bases and the J gene end by 8 bases; junction bases not matched to a gene: 13. This CDR3 is 16 amino acids long.

This rearrangement joins TRBV4-3 to TRBJ2-1, with 8 bases that match TRBD2. Trimming took 0 bases from V and 7 from J; bases not matched to a gene: 8. The CDR3 sequence is 16 residues long. The germline V gene encodes CDR1 LGHNA and CDR2 YSLEER. The CDR3 bases are TGCGCCAGCAGCCAAGATATGCAGCGGGGGCGAAATGAGCAGTTCTTC. It codes for CASSQDMQRGRNEQFF.

The gene calls are TRBV13 and TRBJ2-1; D unresolved. V lost 5 bases and J lost 0, with 11 bases in between. This CDR3 has 15 residues. Germline V CDR1 and CDR2: PRHDT, FYEKMQ (reference sequence). The CDR3 nucleotides read TGTGCCAGCAGCGACCGTAGCAGCTCCTACAATGAGCAGTTCTTC. Encoded protein: CASSDRSSSYNEQFF.

The rearrangement links TRBV5-6 to TRBJ2-7; D remains ambiguous. The CDR3 has 14 residues. Trimming stripped 4 bases from V and 0 bases from J, with 11 bases between. The germline CDR1 and CDR2 sequences are SGHDT and YYEEEE. CDR3 residues: CASSGLGGSYEQYF. The CDR3 DNA is TGTGCCAGCAGCGGGTTAGGCGGCTCCTACGAGCAGTACTTC.